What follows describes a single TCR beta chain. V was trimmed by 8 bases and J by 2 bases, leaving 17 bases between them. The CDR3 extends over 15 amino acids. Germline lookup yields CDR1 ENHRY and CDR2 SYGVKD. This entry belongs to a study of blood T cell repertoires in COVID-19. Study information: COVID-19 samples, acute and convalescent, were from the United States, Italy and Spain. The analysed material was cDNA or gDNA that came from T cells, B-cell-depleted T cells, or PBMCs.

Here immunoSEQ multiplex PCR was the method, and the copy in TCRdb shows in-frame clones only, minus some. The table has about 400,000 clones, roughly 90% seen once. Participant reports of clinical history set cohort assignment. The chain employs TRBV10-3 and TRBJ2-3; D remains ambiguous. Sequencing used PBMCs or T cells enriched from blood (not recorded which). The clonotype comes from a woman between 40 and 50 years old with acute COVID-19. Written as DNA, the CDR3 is TGTGCCATCTCTGAGGAAAGGCAGACCACAGATACGCAGTATTTT. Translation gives CAISEERQTTDTQYF.